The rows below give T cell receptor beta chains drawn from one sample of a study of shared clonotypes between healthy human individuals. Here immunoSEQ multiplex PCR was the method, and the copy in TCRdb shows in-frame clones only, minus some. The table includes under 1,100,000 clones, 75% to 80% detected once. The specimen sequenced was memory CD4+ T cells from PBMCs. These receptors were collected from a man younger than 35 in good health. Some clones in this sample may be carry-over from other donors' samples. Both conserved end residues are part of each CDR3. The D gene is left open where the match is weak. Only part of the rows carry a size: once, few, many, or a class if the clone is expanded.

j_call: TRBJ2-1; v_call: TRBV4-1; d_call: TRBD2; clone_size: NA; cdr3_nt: TGCGCCAGCAGCCAGGCCCAGCGGGGCGGAATTTACAATGAGCAGTTCTTC; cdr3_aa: CASSQAQRGGIYNEQFF
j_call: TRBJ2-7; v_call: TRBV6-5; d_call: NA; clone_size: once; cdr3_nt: TGTGCCAGCAGTTACAGGACGTACTCCTACGAGCAGTACTTC; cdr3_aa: CASSYRTYSYEQYF
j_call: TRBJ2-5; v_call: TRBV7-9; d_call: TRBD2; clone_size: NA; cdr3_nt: TGTGCCAGCAGCTTCCCACAAGGACTAGCGGGAGTCCAAGAGACCCAGTACTTC; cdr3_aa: CASSFPQGLAGVQETQYF
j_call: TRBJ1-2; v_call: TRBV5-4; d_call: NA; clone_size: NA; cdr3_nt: TGTGCCAGCAGCTTACGTCCCTATGGCTACACCTTC; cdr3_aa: CASSLRPYGYTF
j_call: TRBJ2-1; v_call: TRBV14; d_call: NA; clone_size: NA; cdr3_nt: TGTGCCAGCAGCCTCCTCATGGCCTCCGAGCAGTTCTTC; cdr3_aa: CASSLLMASEQFF
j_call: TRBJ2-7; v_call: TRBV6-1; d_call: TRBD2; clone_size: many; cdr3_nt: TGTGCCAGCAGTGAAGCGCCTACTAGCGGGGGTTCGAGGGGAGAGCAGTACTTC; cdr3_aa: CASSEAPTSGGSRGEQYF
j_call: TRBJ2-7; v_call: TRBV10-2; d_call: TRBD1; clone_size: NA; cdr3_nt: TGCGCCAGCAGGACAGGGAACGTCCACGAGCAGTACTTC; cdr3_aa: CASRTGNVHEQYF
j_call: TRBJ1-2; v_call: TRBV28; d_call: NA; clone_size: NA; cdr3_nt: TGTGCCAGCAGTTTGGGGCAGGGCTATGGCTACACCTTC; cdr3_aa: CASSLGQGYGYTF
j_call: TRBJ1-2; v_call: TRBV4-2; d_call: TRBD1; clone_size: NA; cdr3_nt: TGTGCCAGCAGTAAATACAGGGGGGACTATGGCTACACCTTC; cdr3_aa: CASSKYRGDYGYTF
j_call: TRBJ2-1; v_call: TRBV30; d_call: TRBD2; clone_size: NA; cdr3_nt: TGTGCCTGGATACACGGGGGGGAGGACTACAATGAGCAGTTCTTC; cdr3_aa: CAWIHGGEDYNEQFF
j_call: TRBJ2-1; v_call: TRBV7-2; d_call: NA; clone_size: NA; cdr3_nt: TGTGCCAGCAGCGCCGGGACTGCTTCCTACAATGAGCAGTTCTTC; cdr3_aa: CASSAGTASYNEQFF
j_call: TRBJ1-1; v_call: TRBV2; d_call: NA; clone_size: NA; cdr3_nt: TGTGCCAGCAGGAAAGGGGGAGTGAACACTGAAGCTTTCTTT; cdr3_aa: CASRKGGVNTEAFF
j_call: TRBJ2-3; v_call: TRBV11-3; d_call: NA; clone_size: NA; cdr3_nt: TGTGCCAGCAGCTTAGCCAGGGGCACAGATACGCAGTATTTT; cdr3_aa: CASSLARGTDTQYF
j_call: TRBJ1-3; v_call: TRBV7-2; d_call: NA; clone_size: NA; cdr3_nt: TGTGCCAGCAGCTTAACTGGGACCGGACCTGCGGGGGGAAACACCATATATTTT; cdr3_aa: CASSLTGTGPAGGNTIYF
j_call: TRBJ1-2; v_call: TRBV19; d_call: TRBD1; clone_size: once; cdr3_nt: TGTGCCAGTTGCGATCCTCGGACAGGGGACAACTATGGCTACACCTTC; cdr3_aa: CASCDPRTGDNYGYTF
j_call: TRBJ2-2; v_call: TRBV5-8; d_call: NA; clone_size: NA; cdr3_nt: TGTGCCAGCAGCTTGGACAAAGGCCATAACACCGGGGAGCTGTTTTTT; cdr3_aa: CASSLDKGHNTGELFF
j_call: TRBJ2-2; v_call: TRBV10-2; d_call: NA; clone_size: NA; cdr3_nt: TGCGCCAGCAGTGGGCCGTCACTAGATAGGGAGCTGTTTTTT; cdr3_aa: CASSGPSLDRELFF
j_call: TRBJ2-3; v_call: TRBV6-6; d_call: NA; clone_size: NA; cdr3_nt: TGTGCCAGCACCGACGAAGACACAGATACGCAGTATTTT; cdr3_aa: CASTDEDTDTQYF
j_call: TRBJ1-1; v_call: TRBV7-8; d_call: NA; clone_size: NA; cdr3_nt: TGTGCCAGCAGCTTAATCGGGGGCGCCCACACTGAAGCTTTCTTT; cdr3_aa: CASSLIGGAHTEAFF
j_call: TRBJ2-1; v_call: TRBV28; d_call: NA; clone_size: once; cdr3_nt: TGTGCCAGCAGTTTTGTATTGGGCGGTTACAATGAGCAGTTCTTC; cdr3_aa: CASSFVLGGYNEQFF
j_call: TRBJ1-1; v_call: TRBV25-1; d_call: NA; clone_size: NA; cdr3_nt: TGTGCCACTCAAACTACCGGGACAATGGGTGAAGCTTTCTTT; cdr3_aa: CATQTTGTMGEAFF
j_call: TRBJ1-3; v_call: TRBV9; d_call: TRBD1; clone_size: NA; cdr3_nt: TGTGCCAGCAGCCGGGACAGGTTCTCTGGAAACACCATATATTTT; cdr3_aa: CASSRDRFSGNTIYF
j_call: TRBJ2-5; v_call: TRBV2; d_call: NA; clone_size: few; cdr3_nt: TGTGCCAGCAGTGCGGGACAAGAGACCCAGTACTTC; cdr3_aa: CASSAGQETQYF
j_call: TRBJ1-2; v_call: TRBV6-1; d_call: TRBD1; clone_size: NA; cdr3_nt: TGTGCCAGCAGTGAAGCGCCCGGGACAGCATATGGCTACACCTTC; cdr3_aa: CASSEAPGTAYGYTF
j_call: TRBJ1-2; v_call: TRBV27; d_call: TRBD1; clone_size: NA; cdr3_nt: TGTGCCAGCAGTATTACAGGGGTTCCTAACTATGGCTACACCTTC; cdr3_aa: CASSITGVPNYGYTF
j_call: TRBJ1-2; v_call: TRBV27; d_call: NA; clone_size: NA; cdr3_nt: TGTGCCAGCAGTTTTCGTTGGCAGGATTATGGCTACACCTTC; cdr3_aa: CASSFRWQDYGYTF
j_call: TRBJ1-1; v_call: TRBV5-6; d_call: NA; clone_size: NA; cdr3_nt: TGTGCCAGCAGCGGGGACAACACTCCTGAAGCTTTCTTT; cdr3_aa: CASSGDNTPEAFF
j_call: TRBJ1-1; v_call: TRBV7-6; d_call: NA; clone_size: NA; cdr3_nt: TGTGCCAGCAGCCAATCCCTGACCTTTGCGGGAGACACTGAAGCTTTCTTT; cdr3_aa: CASSQSLTFAGDTEAFF
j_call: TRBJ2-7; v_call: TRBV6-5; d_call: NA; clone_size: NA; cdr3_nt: TGTGCCAGCATGGACGGGACCACCTACGAGCAGTACTTC; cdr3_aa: CASMDGTTYEQYF
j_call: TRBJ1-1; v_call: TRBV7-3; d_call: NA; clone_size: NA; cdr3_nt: TGTGCCAGCAGCCAAGGGATTAACACTGAAGCTTTCTTT; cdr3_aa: CASSQGINTEAFF
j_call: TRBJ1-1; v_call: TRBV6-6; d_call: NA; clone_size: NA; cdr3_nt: TGTGCCAGCAGTTACGGGGGCAGGGAAGCTTTCTTT; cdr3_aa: CASSYGGREAFF
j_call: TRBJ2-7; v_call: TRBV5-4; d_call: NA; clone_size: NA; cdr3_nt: TGTGCCGGCAGCCGAGCAAGGATAGGCCAGACCTACGAGCAGTACTTC; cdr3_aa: CAGSRARIGQTYEQYF
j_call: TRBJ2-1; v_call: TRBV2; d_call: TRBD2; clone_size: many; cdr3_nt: TGTGCCAGCAGTGGGCTAGCGGGTTTCCATGAGCAGTTCTTC; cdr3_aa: CASSGLAGFHEQFF
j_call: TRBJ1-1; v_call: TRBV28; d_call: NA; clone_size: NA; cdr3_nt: TGTGCCAGCAGTCTAGGGAGAGGCAGTTTGAACACTGAAGCTTTCTTT; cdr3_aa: CASSLGRGSLNTEAFF
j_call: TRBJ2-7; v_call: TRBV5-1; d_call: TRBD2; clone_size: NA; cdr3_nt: TGCGCCAGCAGCTTGGCGGGACTAGCGGGAGTCGAGCAGTACTTC; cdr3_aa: CASSLAGLAGVEQYF
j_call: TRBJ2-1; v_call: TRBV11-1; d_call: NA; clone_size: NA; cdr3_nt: TGTGCCAGCAGCTCGTATGCCGGGACCACCGGCAGGGAGCAGTTCTTC; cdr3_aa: CASSSYAGTTGREQFF
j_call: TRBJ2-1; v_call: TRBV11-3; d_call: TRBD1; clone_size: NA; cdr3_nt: TGTGCCAGCAGCCGACAGGGAAGCGGCCGAAAGCAGTTCTTC; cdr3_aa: CASSRQGSGRKQFF
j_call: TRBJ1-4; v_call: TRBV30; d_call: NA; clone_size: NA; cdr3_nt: TGTGCCTGGAGTTCGAGGGTGGGAGAAAAACTGTTTTTT; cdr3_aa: CAWSSRVGEKLFF
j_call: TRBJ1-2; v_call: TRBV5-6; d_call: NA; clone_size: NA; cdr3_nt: TGTGCCAGCAGCGCCGGACGGCCCCATGGCTACACCTTC; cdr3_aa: CASSAGRPHGYTF